The next 18 T cell receptor beta chains were all read from a single sample in a study of cytomegalovirus exposure and HLA in healthy donors. With 60 Vbeta and 13 Jbeta primers, the PCR was carried out. Sequenced by immunoSEQ multiplex PCR; TCRdb stores in-frame clones only, minus some. The table includes roughly 180,000 clones, roughly 80% detected once. The sample was PBMCs. The source of these receptors is a woman between 35 and 50 years old in good health and CMV-seropositive.

The table lists this clone with a few counts. The gene calls are TRBV9 and TRBJ2-2; TRBD2 matches at 8 bases. This CDR3 comprises 15 residues. Germline assignment: CDR1 SGDLS and CDR2 YYNGEE. V was pared by 2 bases and J by 4 bases, with 4 bases of the junction left unmatched. The CDR3 coding sequence is TGTGCCAGCAGCGTCTCCCGGGAGGGCACCGGGGAGCTGTTTTTT. It specifies CASSVSREGTGELFF.

The CDR3 DNA reads TGTGCCAGCAGCTCAAGCGGGACTAGCGGGAGCGGCTCCTACAATGAGCAGTTCTTC. It is translated as CASSSSGTSGSGSYNEQFF. J is TRBJ2-1 and V is TRBV7-3; 14 bases map to TRBD2. The CDR3 spans 19 residues. Trimming took 4 bases from V and 0 from J; bases not matched to a gene: 8. CDR1 and CDR2 from the germline V gene are SGHTA and FQGTGA.

V is TRBV5-6 and J is TRBJ2-1; 8 bases agree with TRBD1. V dropped 4 bases and J dropped 9; count of bases not matched to a gene: 6. CDR3 length equals 13 residues. CDR1 and CDR2 from the germline V gene are SGHDT and YYEEEE. CDR3 nucleotide sequence: TGTGCCAGCAGCCGTGGACAGGGCTTTGAGCAGTTCTTC. Encoded protein: CASSRGQGFEQFF.

This clone was counted a single time. The CDR3, as DNA: TGTGCCAGCAGTTACGCAGGGGGCATTGAGCAGTTCTTC. Protein product: CASSYAGGIEQFF. The chain combines TRBV28 with TRBJ2-1; 8 bases are shared with TRBD1. V shed 4 bases, J shed 9 bases, and the junction held 5 bases outside the gene matches. CDR1 and CDR2 (germline): MDHEN, SYDVKM. The CDR3 is made up of 13 amino acids.

The J gene is TRBJ2-1, the V gene TRBV4-3; TRBD2 matches 14 bases. Germline V lookup: CDR1 LGHNA, CDR2 YSLEER. Trimming removed 0 bases from V and 8 bases from J; junction bases left unmatched: 9. CDR3 size: 18 residues. This chain's CDR3 is CASSQDAPGTSGRHEQFF. The CDR3 nucleotides are TGCGCCAGCAGCCAAGATGCTCCCGGGACTAGCGGGAGACATGAGCAGTTCTTC.

This clone was observed a few times. J is TRBJ2-2 and V is TRBV28; maybe TRBD1 (6 bases). Per the germline V gene, CDR1 is MDHEN and CDR2 is SYDVKM. The CDR3 runs to 13 residues. V lost 5 bases and J 6 bases, leaving 10 bases between the germline ends. In DNA, the CDR3 is TGTGCCAGCAGTCACAGGGACCCCGGGGAGCTGTTTTTT. It specifies CASSHRDPGELFF.

V gene TRBV15 combines with J gene TRBJ2-5, with 8 bases that match TRBD1. Germline trimming cut 0 bases from V and 4 bases from J; bases unmatched to any gene: 4. Germline V gene lookup returns CDR1 LNHNV and CDR2 YYDKDF (reference sequence). This CDR3 has 15 amino acids. The chain's CDR3 is CATSRDGQGAETQYF. For the CDR3, the DNA is TGTGCCACCAGCAGAGATGGGCAGGGGGCAGAGACCCAGTACTTC.

This clone was seen just once. The J gene is TRBJ2-7, the V gene TRBV23-1; a possible D gene is TRBD1 (5 bases). TRBV23-1 is an ORF for which the function is uncertain. The CDR3 has 20 residues. Trimming cost V 0 bases and J 1 base, with 25 bases left between them. CDR3 region: CASSQSTPSDRRDPSYEQYF. Written as DNA, the CDR3 is TGCGCCAGCAGTCAATCTACCCCCTCCGACAGAAGAGACCCATCCTACGAGCAGTACTTC.

This sequence joins TRBV5-6 and TRBJ1-1, with a tentative D call TRBD1 (5 bases). CDR3 length equals 15 residues. Between the trimmed V and J ends, which lost 3 bases and 1 base, there was a span of 13 bases. The germline CDR1 and CDR2 sequences are SGHDT and YYEEEE. The CDR3 DNA sequence: TGTGCCAGCAGCTATGAACAGGCCCGGAACACTGAAGCTTTCTTT. The encoded protein is CASSYEQARNTEAFF.

CDR3 bases: TGTGCCAGCAGTTCCGGGGAGTGGAACACTGAAGCTTTCTTT. Translation: CASSSGEWNTEAFF. The chain employs TRBV28 and TRBJ1-1; no definite D call. Germline loops: CDR1 MDHEN, CDR2 SYDVKM. The length of the CDR3 is 14 residues. Trimming removed 4 bases from V and 1 base from J, with 10 bases in between. Based on the CDR3 plus reference TRBV28 and TRBJ1-1, the full variable domain is DVKVTQSSRYLVKRTGEKVFLECVQDMDHENMFWYRQDPGLGLRLIYFSYDVKMKEKGDIPEGYSVSREKKERFSLILESASTNQTSMYLCASSSGEWNTEAFFGQGTRLTVV.

The rearrangement uses TRBV7-8 and TRBJ2-7, with 9 bases that match TRBD2. The CDR3 loop spans 15 amino acids. Germline lookup yields CDR1 SGHVS and CDR2 FQNEAQ. The junction had 7 bases not matched to a gene; V was cut back by 3 bases and J by 4 bases. CDR3: CASSLENSGSYEQYF. For the CDR3, the DNA is TGTGCCAGCAGCTTGGAGAATAGCGGGAGTTACGAGCAGTACTTC.

This clone was detected once. The chain joins TRBV6-1 to TRBJ1-2, with 7 bases lining up with TRBD1. V lost 4 bases to trimming and J lost 3 bases; unmatched junction nucleotides: 5. CDR3 length: 14 amino acids. Germline lookup yields CDR1 MNHNS and CDR2 SASEGT. The CDR3 nucleotides are TGTGCCAGCAGTGCAGCCAGGGGGTACTATGGCTACACCTTC. Translation: CASSAARGYYGYTF.

The chain has TRBV10-3 and TRBJ2-7; 7 bases line up with TRBD1. This CDR3 is 14 amino acids long. In germline, CDR1 is ENHRY, CDR2 SYGVKD. The V gene end was trimmed by 4 bases and the J gene end by 5 bases; junction bases not matched to a gene: 8. CDR3: CAISVEGGANEQYF. CDR3 DNA sequence: TGTGCCATCAGTGTAGAAGGGGGCGCAAACGAGCAGTACTTC.

V is TRBV19 and J is TRBJ2-3; D perhaps matches TRBD1 (5 bases). V was shortened by 4 bases and J by 1 base, with 9 bases between the two germline ends. Germline assignment: CDR1 LNHDA and CDR2 SQIVND (reference sequence). The CDR3 is made up of 14 amino acids. The CDR3 DNA follows: TGTGCCAGTAGTACCGGCAGGGGCACAGATACGCAGTATTTT. Translated: CASSTGRGTDTQYF.

The V gene is TRBV7-9, the J gene TRBJ2-7; D gene unclear. Trimming took 2 bases from V and 9 from J, leaving 14 bases between them. Germline CDR1 SEHNR, CDR2 FQNEAQ (reference sequence). The CDR3 loop spans 13 amino acids. The CDR3 here is CASSLTTVGLQYF. The CDR3 nucleotides are TGTGCCAGCAGCTTAACTACTGTAGGTCTGCAGTACTTC.

The chain combines TRBV7-9 with TRBJ2-7; TRBD2 matches 15 bases. Germline loops: CDR1 SEHNR, CDR2 FQNEAQ (reference sequence). The CDR3 sequence is 16 residues long. V trimming: 2 bases; J trimming: 5 bases; junction bases outside the gene matches: 4. The CDR3 nucleotides are TGTGCCAGCAGCTTACCGGGGACTAGCGGGAGGAACGAGCAGTACTTC. Translating gives CASSLPGTSGRNEQYF. Looking up the rest from reference TRBV7-9 and TRBJ2-7 gives the full variable domain: DTGVSQNPRHKITKRGQNVTFRCDPISEHNRLYWYRQTLGQGPEFLTYFQNEAQLEKSRLLSDRFSAERPKGSFSTLEIQRTEQGDSAMYLCASSLPGTSGRNEQYFGPGTRLTVT.

The chain carries TRBV29-1 and TRBJ1-1; D not resolved. Germline V gene lookup returns CDR1 SQVTM and CDR2 ANQGSEA. V was shortened by 1 base and J by 4 bases, with 13 bases between the two germline ends. The CDR3 has 14 residues. The CDR3 DNA sequence: TGCAGCGTTGAAGCCTATACGGGGTTCACTGAAGCTTTCTTT. This translates into CSVEAYTGFTEAFF.

Worth noting for this clone: Other nucleotide sequences from this sample produce the same CDR3. This rearrangement joins TRBV7-3 to TRBJ2-6; tentatively, D is TRBD2 (6 bases). The germline CDR1 and CDR2 sequences are SGHTA and FQGTGA. With 6 bases removed from V and 0 bases from J, the gap between germline ends came to 9 bases. This CDR3 has 15 amino acids. CDR3 amino acids: CASRFGGSGANVLTF. The DNA of the CDR3 is TGTGCCAGCAGGTTCGGGGGCTCTGGGGCCAACGTCCTGACTTTC.